This T cell receptor (beta chain) was retrieved from a study of vaccination and CD4 T cells after COVID-19. Study background: Cellular stimulation was performed using overlapping spike peptides derived from SARS-CoV-2, HCoV-NL63, HCoV-OC43 and HCoV-229E. Some control cultures received a CEFX pool, which served as the positive control. Others received an HIV-1 Nef pool or no peptide. Study outcomes and limitations: Looking at convalescent patients, a median roughly 90% of reactive clones were present only post-vaccination.

The study sequenced cultured CD4+ T cell DNA using the Oncomine TCR Beta short-read assay. Extraction of genomic DNA was performed on cultured CD4+ T cells. TCRdb re-called the PCR reads through MiXCR, storing one row per CDR3 protein. The sample yields fewer than 13,000 distinct CDR3 sequences, 25% to 35% seen once. Treatment of the sample: roughly 10-day PBMC culture with coronavirus spike peptide pools or control peptides (ViraFEST assay). Investigators obtained the unexposed donor's CD4+ T cells before the COVID-19 pandemic (2011-2018). As regards this clonotype: Its specificity is not known.

The CDR3 has 14 amino acids. V shed 5 bases and J 5 bases; nucleotides not matched to a gene: 6. Germline lookup yields CDR1 DFQATT and CDR2 SNEGSKA (reference sequence). The chain links TRBV20-1 to TRBJ2-7, with 13 nucleotides matching TRBD2. This sequence originates from a human donor in good health. The source material was CD4+ T cells from blood, cultured in vitro. CDR3 region: CSAHRTSGSNEQYF. DNA of the CDR3: TGCAGTGCTCATAGGACTAGCGGGAGCAACGAGCAGTACTTC.